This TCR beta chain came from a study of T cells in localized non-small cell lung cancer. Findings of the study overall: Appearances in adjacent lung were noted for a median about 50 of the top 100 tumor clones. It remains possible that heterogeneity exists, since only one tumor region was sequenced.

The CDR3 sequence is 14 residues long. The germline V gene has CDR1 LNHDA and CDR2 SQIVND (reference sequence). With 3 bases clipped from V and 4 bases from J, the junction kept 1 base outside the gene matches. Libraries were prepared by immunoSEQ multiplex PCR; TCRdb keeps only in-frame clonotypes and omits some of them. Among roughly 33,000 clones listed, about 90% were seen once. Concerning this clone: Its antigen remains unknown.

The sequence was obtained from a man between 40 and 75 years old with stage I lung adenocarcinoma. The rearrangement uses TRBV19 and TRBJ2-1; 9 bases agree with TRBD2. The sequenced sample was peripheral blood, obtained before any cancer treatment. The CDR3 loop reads CASSILAGYNEQFF. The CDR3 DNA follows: TGTGCCAGTAGTATCCTAGCGGGGTACAATGAGCAGTTCTTC.